This T cell receptor beta chain derives from a study of glioma-infiltrating T cells after dendritic cell vaccination. Time point given: after dendritic cell vaccination, including at tumor progression/relapse. Some clones are missing from TCRdb's copy, which holds only in-frame ones; the method was immunoSEQ multiplex PCR. The sample gives around 60,000 clones, about 89% of which show up once; around 10% is in the top ten. This CDR3 contains 16 residues. Per germline, CDR1 WNHNN and CDR2 SYGVQD (reference sequence). Trimming removed 4 bases at V and 4 bases at J, with 19 bases between. The gene calls are TRBV10-1 and TRBJ1-2; TRBD1 is a possible D gene (6 bases). The specimen was blood, collected after dendritic cell vaccination. The receptor's source is a human donor with glioblastoma. The CDR3 spells CASSGSAAGEVYGYTF. The CDR3 region has the DNA TGCGCCAGCAGTGGTTCCGCGGCAGGGGAAGTCTATGGCTACACCTTC.